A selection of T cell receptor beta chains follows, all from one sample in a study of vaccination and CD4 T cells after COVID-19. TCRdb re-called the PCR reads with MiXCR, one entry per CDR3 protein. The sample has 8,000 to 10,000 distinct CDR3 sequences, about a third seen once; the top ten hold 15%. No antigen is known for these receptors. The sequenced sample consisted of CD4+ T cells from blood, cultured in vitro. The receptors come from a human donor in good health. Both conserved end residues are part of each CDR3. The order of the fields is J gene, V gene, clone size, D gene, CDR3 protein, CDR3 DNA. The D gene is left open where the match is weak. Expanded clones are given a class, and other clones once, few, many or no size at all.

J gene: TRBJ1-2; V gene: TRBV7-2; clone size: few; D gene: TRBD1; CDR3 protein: CASSLGDRRYYGYTF; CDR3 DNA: TGTGCCAGCAGCTTAGGGGACAGAAGATACTATGGCTACACCTTC
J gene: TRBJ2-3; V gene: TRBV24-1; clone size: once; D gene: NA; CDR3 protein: CATSDPNRDSFMQYF; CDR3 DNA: TGTGCCACCAGTGATCCTAACCGGGACTCCTTTATGCAGTATTTT
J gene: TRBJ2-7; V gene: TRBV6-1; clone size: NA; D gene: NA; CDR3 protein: CASKRGKEEQYF; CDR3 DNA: TGTGCCAGCAAAAGGGGGAAAGAGGAGCAGTACTTC
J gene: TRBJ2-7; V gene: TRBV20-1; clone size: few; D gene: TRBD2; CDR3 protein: CSARESSGGTYEQYF; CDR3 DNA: TGCAGTGCTAGAGAGTCGAGCGGGGGAACCTACGAGCAGTACTTC
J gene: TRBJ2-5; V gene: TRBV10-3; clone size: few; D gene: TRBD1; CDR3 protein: CATTGTGEETQYF; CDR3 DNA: TGTGCCACCACCGGGACAGGGGAAGAGACCCAGTACTTC
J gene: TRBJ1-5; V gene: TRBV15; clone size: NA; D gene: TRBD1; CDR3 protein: CATSYEGARGQPQHF; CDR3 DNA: TGTGCCACCAGTTATGAGGGGGCGCGAGGTCAGCCCCAGCATTTT
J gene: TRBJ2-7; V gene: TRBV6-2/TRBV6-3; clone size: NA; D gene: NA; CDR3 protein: CASNRGQAYEQYF; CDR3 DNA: TGTGCCAGCAACCGGGGACAAGCCTACGAGCAGTACTTC
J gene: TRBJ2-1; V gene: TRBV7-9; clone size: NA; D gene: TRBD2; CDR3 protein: CASSQAPWTSGMNEQFF; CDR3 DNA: TGTGCCAGCAGCCAAGCCCCCTGGACTAGCGGAATGAATGAGCAGTTCTTC
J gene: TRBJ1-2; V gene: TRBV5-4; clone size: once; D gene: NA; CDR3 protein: CASSSGLERGGYTF; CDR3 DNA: TGTGCCAGCAGTTCGGGTCTCGAAAGGGGTGGCTACACCTTC
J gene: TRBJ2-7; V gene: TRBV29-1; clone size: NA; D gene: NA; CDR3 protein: CSVVGADTYEQYF; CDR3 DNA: TGCAGCGTTGTAGGGGCCGACACCTACGAGCAGTACTTC
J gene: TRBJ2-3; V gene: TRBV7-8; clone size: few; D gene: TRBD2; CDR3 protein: CASSLPLDRLAGKGTQYF; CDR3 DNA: TGTGCCAGCAGCTTACCCCTAGATAGACTAGCGGGTAAAGGTACGCAGTATTTT
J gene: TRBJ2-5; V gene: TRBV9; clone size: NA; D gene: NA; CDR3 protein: CASSFGVQPEETQYF; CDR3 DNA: TGTGCCAGCAGCTTCGGGGTCCAACCAGAAGAGACCCAGTACTTC
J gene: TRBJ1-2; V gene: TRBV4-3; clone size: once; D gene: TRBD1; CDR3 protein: CASSQRFGTDDGYTF; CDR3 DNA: TGCGCCAGCAGCCAAAGATTCGGGACAGATGATGGCTACACCTTC
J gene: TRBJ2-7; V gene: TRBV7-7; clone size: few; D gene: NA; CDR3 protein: CASSRSGTSREQYF; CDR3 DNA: TGTGCTAGCAGCCGGAGTGGGACATCTAGGGAGCAGTACTTC
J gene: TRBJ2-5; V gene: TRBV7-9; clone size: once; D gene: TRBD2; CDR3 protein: CASSLGGGGSQETQYF; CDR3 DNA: TGTGCCAGCAGCTTAGGCGGGGGTGGGAGCCAAGAGACCCAGTACTTC
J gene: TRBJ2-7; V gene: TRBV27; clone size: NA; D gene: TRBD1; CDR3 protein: CASSWTGTGEQYF; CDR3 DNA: TGTGCCAGCAGCTGGACAGGGACAGGCGAGCAGTACTTC
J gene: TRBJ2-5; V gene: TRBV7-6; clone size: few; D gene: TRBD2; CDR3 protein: CASSIGLAVGETQYF; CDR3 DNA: TGTGCCAGCAGCATAGGACTAGCGGTGGGGGAGACCCAGTACTTC
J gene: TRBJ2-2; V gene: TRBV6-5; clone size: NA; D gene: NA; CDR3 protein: CASSYPVVYGSGELFF; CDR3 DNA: TGTGCCAGCAGTTACCCAGTGGTATACGGATCCGGGGAGCTGTTTTTT
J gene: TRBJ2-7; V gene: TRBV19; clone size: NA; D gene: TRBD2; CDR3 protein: CASSIGLAGTYEQYF; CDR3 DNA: TGTGCCAGTAGTATTGGGCTAGCGGGGACCTACGAGCAGTACTTC
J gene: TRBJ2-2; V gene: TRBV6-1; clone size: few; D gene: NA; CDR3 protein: CASSPLRGTGELFF; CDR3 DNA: TGTGCCAGCAGCCCCCTTAGGGGCACCGGGGAGCTGTTTTTT
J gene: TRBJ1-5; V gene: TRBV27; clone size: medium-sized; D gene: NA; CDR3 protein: CASSLRGNQPQHF; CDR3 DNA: TGTGCCAGCAGTTTGCGTGGCAATCAGCCCCAGCATTTT
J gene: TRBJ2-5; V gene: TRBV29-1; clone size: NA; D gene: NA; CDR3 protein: CSVDPQGRRETQYF; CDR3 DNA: TGCAGCGTCGATCCCCAGGGGCGGAGAGAGACCCAGTACTTC
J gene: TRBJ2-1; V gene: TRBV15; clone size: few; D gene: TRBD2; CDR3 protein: CATSRGTSRSGSGDKQFF; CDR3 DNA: TGTGCCACCAGCAGAGGGACTAGCCGCAGCGGGAGTGGAGATAAGCAGTTCTTC
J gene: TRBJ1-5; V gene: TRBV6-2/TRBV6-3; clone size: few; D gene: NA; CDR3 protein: CASTRQGNQPQHF; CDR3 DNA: TGTGCCAGCACCCGACAGGGCAATCAGCCCCAGCATTTT
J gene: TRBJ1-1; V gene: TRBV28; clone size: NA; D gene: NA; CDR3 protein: CASSLSGRLNTEAFF; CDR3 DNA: TGTGCCAGCAGTTTAAGTGGCAGGTTAAACACTGAAGCTTTCTTT
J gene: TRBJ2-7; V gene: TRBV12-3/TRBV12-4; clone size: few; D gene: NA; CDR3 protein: CASSLSGERSYEQYF; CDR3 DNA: TGTGCCAGCAGTTTAAGTGGGGAAAGGTCCTACGAGCAGTACTTC
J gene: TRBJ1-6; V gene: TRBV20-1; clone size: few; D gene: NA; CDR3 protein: CSARDRDSYNSSLHF; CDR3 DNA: TGCAGTGCTAGAGATCGAGACAGCTATAATTCATCCCTCCACTTT
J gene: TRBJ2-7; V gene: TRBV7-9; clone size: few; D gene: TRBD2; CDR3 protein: CASSFWLAGGEQYF; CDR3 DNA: TGTGCCAGCAGCTTTTGGCTAGCGGGTGGCGAGCAGTACTTC
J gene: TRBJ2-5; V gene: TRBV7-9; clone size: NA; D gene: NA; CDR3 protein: CASSFLGETQYF; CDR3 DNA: TGTGCCAGCAGCTTTTTGGGGGAGACCCAGTACTTC
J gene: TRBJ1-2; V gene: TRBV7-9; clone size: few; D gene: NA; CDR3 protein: CASSSGTGESYGYTF; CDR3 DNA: TGTGCCAGCAGCTCCGGGACCGGGGAGTCCTATGGCTACACCTTC
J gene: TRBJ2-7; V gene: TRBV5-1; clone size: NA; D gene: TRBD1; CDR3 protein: CASSLERASGTGDHEQYF; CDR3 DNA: TGCGCCAGCAGCTTGGAACGGGCGTCCGGGACAGGGGATCACGAGCAGTACTTC
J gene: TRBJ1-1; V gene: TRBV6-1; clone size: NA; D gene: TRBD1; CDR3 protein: CASTQDRASSKAFF; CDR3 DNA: TGTGCCAGCACCCAGGACAGGGCGTCTAGTAAGGCTTTCTTT
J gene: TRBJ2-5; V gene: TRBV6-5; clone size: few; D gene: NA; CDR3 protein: CASSSPRLEETQYF; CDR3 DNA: TGTGCCAGCAGTTCCCCTAGACTCGAAGAGACCCAGTACTTC
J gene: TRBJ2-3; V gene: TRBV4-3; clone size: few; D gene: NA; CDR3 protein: CASSQAVLREPDTQYF; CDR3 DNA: TGCGCCAGCAGCCAAGCGGTTCTTCGGGAGCCAGATACGCAGTATTTT
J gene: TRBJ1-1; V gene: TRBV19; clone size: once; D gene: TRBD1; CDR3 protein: CASSIFDRGLNTEAFF; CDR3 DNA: TGTGCCAGTAGTATCTTCGACAGGGGATTGAACACTGAAGCTTTCTTT
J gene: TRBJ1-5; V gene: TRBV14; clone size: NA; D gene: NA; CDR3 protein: CASSQERKGSNQPQHF; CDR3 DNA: TGTGCCAGCAGCCAAGAGAGGAAGGGGAGCAATCAGCCCCAGCATTTT
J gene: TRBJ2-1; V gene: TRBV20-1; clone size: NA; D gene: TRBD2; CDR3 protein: CSARDSRLGTSGINEQFF; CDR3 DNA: TGCAGTGCTAGAGATTCACGGTTAGGGACTAGCGGGATTAATGAGCAGTTCTTC
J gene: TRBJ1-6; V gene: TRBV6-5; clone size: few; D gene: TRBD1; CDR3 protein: CASSSSTGVGNSPLHF; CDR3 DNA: TGTGCCAGCAGTTCCAGCACAGGGGTTGGGAATTCACCCCTCCACTTT
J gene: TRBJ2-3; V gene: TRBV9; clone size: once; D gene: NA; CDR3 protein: CASSAWTMADTQYF; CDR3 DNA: TGTGCCAGCAGCGCGTGGACAATGGCAGATACGCAGTATTTT
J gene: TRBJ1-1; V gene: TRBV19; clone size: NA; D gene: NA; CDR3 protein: CASRGQLNTEAFF; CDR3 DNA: TGTGCCAGTAGGGGCCAGTTGAACACTGAAGCTTTCTTT
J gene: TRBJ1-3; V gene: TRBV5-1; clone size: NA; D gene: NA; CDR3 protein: CASSRDTSGNTIYF; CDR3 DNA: TGCGCCAGCAGCCGGGACACCTCTGGAAACACCATATATTTT
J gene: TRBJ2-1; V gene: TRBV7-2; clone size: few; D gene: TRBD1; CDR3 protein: CASSFGQEANEQFF; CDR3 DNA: TGTGCCAGCAGCTTTGGACAGGAAGCCAATGAGCAGTTCTTC
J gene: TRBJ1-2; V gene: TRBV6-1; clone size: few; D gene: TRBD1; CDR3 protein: CASSERDRPNGYTF; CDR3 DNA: TGTGCCAGCAGTGAGAGGGACAGGCCGAATGGCTACACCTTC
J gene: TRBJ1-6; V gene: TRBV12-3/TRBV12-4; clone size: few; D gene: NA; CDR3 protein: CASRVSLYNSPLHF; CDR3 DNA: TGTGCCAGCAGAGTATCTCTTTATAATTCACCCCTCCACTTT
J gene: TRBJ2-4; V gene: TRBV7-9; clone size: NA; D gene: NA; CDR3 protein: CASSLGPGAPNIQYF; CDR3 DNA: TGTGCCAGCAGCTTAGGGCCAGGGGCCCCAAACATTCAGTACTTC
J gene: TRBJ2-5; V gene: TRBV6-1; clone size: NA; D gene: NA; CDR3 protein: CASSPGRETQYF; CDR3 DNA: TGTGCCAGCAGTCCAGGGCGGGAGACCCAGTACTTC
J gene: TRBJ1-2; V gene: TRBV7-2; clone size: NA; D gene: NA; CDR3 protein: CAKRTENYGYTF; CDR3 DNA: TGTGCCAAACGGACAGAAAACTATGGCTACACCTTC
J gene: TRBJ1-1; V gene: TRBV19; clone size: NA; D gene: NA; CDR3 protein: CASSILGLGTEAFF; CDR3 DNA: TGTGCCAGTAGTATCTTGGGGCTTGGCACTGAAGCTTTCTTT
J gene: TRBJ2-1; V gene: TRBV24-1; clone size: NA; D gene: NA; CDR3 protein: CATSDPPVGEQFF; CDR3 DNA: TGTGCCACCAGTGACCCACCGGTTGGTGAGCAGTTCTTC
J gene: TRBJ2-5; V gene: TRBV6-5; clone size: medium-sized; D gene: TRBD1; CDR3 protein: CASSSTQGQETQYF; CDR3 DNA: TGTGCCAGCAGTTCCACACAGGGGCAAGAGACCCAGTACTTC
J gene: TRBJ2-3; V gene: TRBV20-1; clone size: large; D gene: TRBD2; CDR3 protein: CSARREGRGQYF; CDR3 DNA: TGCAGTGCTAGGCGGGAGGGCCGCGGGCAGTATTTT
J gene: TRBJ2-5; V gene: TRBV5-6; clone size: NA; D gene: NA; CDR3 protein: CASSGPGAEETQYF; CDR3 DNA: TGTGCCAGCAGCGGTCCAGGGGCAGAGGAGACCCAGTACTTC
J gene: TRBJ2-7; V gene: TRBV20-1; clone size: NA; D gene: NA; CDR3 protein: CSARGPSQGFYEQYF; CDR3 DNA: TGCAGTGCTAGGGGCCCCAGTCAGGGGTTCTACGAGCAGTACTTC
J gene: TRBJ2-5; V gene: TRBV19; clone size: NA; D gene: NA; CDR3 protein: CASSISPTQETQYF; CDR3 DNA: TGTGCCAGTAGTATTTCACCGACCCAAGAGACCCAGTACTTC
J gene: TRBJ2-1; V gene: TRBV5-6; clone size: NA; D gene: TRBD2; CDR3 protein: CASSLAAGVYNEQFF; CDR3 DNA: TGTGCCAGCAGCTTAGCAGCGGGAGTCTACAATGAGCAGTTCTTC
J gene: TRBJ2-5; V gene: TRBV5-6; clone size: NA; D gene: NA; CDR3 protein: CASSSRVKGDQETQYF; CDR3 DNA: TGTGCCAGCAGCTCGCGGGTAAAGGGCGACCAAGAGACCCAGTACTTC